The 2 T cell receptor beta chains presented below share a single source sample, sequenced in a study of memory CD4+ T cells and cytomegalovirus serostatus. The table came from immunoSEQ multiplex PCR; TCRdb's copy has only in-frame clones and leaves some out. The sample records 50,000 or so clones, roughly four fifths being singletons. Single viable CD3+CD4+CD8-CD45RO+ cells were sorted as the memory CD4+ T cells. Sequencing was performed on memory CD4+ T cells from blood. The receptors here all came from an adult in good health and CMV-seronegative.

This chain connects TRBV2 to TRBJ2-5, with a tentative D call TRBD1 (5 bases). V was shortened by 4 bases and J by 5 bases, with 14 bases between the two germline ends. The CDR3 has 14 amino acids. CDR1 is SNHLY, CDR2 FYNNEI, per germline. The CDR3 loop is CASSVEAGMETQYF. The CDR3 bases are TGTGCCAGCAGTGTCGAGGCAGGGATGGAGACCCAGTACTTC.

The chain is built from TRBV5-1 and TRBJ2-7; the match to TRBD2 covers 8 bases. With 4 bases clipped from V and 2 bases from J, the junction kept 14 bases outside the gene matches. This CDR3 contains 17 residues. Germline V lookup: CDR1 SGHRS, CDR2 YFSETQ. CDR3 amino acids: CASSPLPGGEVPYEQYF. CDR3 nucleotide sequence: TGCGCCAGCAGCCCGCTCCCCGGGGGGGAGGTGCCCTACGAGCAGTACTTC.